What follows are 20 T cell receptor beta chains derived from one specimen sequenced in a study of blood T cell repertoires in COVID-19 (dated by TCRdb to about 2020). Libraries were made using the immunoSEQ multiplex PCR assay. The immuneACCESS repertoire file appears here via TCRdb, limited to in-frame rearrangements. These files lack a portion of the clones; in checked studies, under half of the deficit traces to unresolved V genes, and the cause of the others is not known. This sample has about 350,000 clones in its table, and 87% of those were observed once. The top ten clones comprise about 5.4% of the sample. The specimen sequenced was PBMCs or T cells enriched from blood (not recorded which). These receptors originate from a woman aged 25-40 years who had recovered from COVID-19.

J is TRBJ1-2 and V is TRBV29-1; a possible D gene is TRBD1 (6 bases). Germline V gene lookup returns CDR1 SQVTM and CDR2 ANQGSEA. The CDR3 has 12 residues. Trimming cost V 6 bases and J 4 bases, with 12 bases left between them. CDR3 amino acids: CSVRGDIYGYTF. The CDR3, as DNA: TGCAGCGTGAGAGGGGACATCTATGGCTACACCTTC. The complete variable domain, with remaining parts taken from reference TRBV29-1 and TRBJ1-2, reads SAVISQKPSRDICQRGTSLTIQCQVDSQVTMMFWYRQQPGQSLTLIATANQGSEATYESGFVIDKFPISRPNLTFSTLTVSNMSPEDSSIYLCSVRGDIYGYTFGSGTRLTVV.

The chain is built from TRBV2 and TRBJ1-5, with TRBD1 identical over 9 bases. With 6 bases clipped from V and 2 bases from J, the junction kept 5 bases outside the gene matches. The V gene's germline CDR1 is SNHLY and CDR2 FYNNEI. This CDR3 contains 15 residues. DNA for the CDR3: TGTGCCAGCAGCTTACAGGGGGCCCGCAATCAGCCCCAGCATTTT. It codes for CASSLQGARNQPQHF. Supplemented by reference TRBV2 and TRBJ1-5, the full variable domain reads EPEVTQTPSHQVTQMGQEVILRCVPISNHLYFYWYRQILGQKVEFLVSFYNNEISEKSEIFDDQFSVERPDGSNFTLKIRSTKLEDSAMYFCASSLQGARNQPQHFGDGTRLSIL.

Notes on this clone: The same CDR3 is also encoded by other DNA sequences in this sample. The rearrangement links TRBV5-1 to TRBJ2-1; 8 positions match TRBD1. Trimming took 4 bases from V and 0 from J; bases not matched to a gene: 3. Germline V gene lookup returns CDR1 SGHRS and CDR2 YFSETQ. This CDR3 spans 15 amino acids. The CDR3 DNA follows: TGCGCCAGCAGCCAGGGGACAGGCTCCTACAATGAGCAGTTCTTC. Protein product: CASSQGTGSYNEQFF.

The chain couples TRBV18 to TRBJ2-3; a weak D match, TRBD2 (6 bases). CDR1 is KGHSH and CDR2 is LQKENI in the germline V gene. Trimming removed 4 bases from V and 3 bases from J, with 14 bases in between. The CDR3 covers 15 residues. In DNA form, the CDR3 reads TGTGCCAGCTCACAAATGGGGGGAGCGACAGATACGCAGTATTTT. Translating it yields CASSQMGGATDTQYF. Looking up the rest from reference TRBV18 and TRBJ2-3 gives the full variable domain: NAGVMQNPRHLVRRRGQEARLRCSPMKGHSHVYWYRQLPEEGLKFMVYLQKENIIDESGMPKERFSAEFPKEGPSILRIQQVVRGDSAAYFCASSQMGGATDTQYFGPGTRLTVL.

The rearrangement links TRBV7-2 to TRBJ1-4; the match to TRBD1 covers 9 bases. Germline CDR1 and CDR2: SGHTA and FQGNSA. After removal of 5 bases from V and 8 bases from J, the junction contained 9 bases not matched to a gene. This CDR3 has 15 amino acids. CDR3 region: CASSPGTGSGEKLFF. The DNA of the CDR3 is TGTGCCAGCAGCCCAGGGACAGGGTCTGGGGAAAAACTGTTTTTT.

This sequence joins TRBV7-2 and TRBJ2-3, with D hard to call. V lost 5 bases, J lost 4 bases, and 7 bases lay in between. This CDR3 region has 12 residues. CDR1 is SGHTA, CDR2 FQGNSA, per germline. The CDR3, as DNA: TGTGCCAGCAGCCTGAGGTCAGATACGCAGTATTTT. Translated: CASSLRSDTQYF.

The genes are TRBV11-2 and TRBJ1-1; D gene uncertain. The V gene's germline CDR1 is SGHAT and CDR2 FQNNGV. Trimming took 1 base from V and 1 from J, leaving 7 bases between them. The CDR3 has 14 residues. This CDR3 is CASSLVPGNTEAFF. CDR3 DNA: TGTGCCAGCAGCTTAGTCCCCGGGAACACTGAAGCTTTCTTT.

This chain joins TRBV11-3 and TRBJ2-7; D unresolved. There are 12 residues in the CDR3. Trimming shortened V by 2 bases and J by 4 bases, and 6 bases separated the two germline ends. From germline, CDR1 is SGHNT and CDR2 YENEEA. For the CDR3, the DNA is TGTGCCAGCAGCTTATGGAGTTACGAGCAGTACTTC. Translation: CASSLWSYEQYF.

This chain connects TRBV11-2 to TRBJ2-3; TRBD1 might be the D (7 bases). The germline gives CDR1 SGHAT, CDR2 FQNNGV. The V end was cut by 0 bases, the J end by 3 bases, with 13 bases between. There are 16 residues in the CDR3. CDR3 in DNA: TGTGCCAGCAGCTTAGATCTACAGGGGAGGACAGATACGCAGTATTTT. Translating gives CASSLDLQGRTDTQYF. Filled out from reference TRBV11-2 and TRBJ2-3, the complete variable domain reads EAGVAQSPRYKIIEKRQSVAFWCNPISGHATLYWYQQILGQGPKLLIQFQNNGVVDDSQLPKDRFSAERLKGVDSTLKIQPAKLEDSAVYLCASSLDLQGRTDTQYFGPGTRLTVL.

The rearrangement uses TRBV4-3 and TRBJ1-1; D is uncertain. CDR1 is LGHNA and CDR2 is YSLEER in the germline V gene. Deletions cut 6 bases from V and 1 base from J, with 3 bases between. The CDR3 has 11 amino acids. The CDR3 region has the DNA TGCGCCAGCAGGGCGAACACTGAAGCTTTCTTT. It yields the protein CASRANTEAFF.

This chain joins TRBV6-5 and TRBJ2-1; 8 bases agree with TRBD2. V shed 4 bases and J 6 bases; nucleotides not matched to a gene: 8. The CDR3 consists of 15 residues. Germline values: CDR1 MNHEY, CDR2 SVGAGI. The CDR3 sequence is CASSSAGTSFNEQFF. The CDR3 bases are TGTGCCAGCAGTTCAGCCGGGACTAGTTTCAATGAGCAGTTCTTC.

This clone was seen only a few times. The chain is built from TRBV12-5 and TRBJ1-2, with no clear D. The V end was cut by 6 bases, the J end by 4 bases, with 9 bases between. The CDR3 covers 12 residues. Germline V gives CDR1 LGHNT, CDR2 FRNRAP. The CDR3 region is CASGRESYGYTF. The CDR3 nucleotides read TGTGCTAGTGGGAGGGAATCCTATGGCTACACCTTC.

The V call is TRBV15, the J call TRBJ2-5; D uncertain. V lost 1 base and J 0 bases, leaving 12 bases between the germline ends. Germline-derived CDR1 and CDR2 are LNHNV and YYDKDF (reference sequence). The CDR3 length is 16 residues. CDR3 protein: CATSRGGMTNQETQYF. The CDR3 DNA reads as TGTGCCACCAGCAGAGGTGGAATGACAAACCAAGAGACCCAGTACTTC.

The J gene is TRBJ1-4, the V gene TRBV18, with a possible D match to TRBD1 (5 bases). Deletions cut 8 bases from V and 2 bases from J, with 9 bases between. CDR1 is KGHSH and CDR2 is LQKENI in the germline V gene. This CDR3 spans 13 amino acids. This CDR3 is CASAGGTNEKLFF. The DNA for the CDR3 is TGTGCCAGCGCCGGGGGGACTAATGAAAAACTGTTTTTT.

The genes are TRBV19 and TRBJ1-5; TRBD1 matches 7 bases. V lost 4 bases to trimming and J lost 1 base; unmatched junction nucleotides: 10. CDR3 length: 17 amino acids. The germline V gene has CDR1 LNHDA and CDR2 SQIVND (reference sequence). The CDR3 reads CASSKLQGFESNQPQHF. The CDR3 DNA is TGTGCCAGTAGTAAGCTACAGGGGTTTGAGAGCAATCAGCCCCAGCATTTT.

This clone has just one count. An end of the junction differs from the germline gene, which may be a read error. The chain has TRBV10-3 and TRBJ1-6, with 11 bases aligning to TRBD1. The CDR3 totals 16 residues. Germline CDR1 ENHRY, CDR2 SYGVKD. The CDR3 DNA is TGTGCCATCAGTGAGTCTAGGGGGACAGGGGGTTCCCAGAGATACTTT. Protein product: CAISESRGTGGSQRYF.

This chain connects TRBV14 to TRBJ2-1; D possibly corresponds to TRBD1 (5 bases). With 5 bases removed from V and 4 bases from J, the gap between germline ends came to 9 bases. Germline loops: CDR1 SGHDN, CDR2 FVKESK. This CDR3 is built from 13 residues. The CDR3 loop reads CASSVQVYNEQFF. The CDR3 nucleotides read TGTGCCAGCAGCGTACAGGTTTACAATGAGCAGTTCTTC.

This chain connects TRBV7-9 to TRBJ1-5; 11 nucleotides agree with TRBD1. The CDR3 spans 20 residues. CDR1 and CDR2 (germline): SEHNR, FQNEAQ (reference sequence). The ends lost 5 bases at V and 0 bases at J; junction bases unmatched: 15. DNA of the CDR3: TGTGCCAGCAGCATGCCGGGACAGGGGGAGGTGGGATATAGCAATCAGCCCCAGCATTTT. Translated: CASSMPGQGEVGYSNQPQHF. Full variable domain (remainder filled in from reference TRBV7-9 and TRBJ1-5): DTGVSQNPRHKITKRGQNVTFRCDPISEHNRLYWYRQTLGQGPEFLTYFQNEAQLEKSRLLSDRFSAERPKGSFSTLEIQRTEQGDSAMYLCASSMPGQGEVGYSNQPQHFGDGTRLSIL.

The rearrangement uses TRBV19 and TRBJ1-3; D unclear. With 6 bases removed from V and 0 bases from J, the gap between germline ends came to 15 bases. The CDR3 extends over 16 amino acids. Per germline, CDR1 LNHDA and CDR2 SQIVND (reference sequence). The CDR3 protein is CASRGSRKSSGNTIYF. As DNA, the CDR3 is TGTGCCAGTAGAGGCAGCAGGAAAAGCTCTGGAAACACCATATATTTT. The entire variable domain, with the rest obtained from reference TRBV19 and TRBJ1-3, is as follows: DGGITQSPKYLFRKEGQNVTLSCEQNLNHDAMYWYRQDPGQGLRLIYYSQIVNDFQKGDIAEGYSVSREKKESFPLTVTSAQKNPTAFYLCASRGSRKSSGNTIYFGEGSWLTVV.

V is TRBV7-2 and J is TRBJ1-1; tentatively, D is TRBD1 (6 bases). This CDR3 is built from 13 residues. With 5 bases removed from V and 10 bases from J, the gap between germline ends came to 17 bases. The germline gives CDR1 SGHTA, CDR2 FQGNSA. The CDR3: CASSLQGQSTAFF. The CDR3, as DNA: TGTGCCAGCAGCCTCCAAGGACAGAGTACAGCTTTCTTT. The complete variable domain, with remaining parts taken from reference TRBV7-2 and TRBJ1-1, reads GAGVSQSPSNKVTEKGKDVELRCDPISGHTALYWYRQSLGQGLEFLIYFQGNSAPDKSGLPSDRFSAERTGGSVSTLTIQRTQQEDSAVYLCASSLQGQSTAFFGQGTRLTVV.